These 25 T cell receptor beta chains were all obtained from the same sample, sequenced in a study of preoperative IRX-2 immunotherapy in early breast cancer. Described treatment: preoperative locoregional IRX-2 cytokine immunotherapy. TCRdb keeps only in-frame clones here, not all; method: immunoSEQ multiplex PCR. The table shows 30,000 to 35,000 clones, with about 95% occurring only once. This sample was obtained from a patient treated with IRX-2 immunotherapy. These receptors were collected from a human donor with breast cancer.

The chain recombines TRBV6-5 with TRBJ2-2, with TRBD1 identical over 7 bases. Germline V CDR1 and CDR2: MNHEY, SVGAGI. The J segment lost 2 bases and the V segment lost 2 bases, leaving 5 bases of the junction unmatched. This CDR3 spans 16 amino acids. In nucleotides, the CDR3 is TGTGCCAGCAGTTACAGGGGGACAGTTAACACCGGGGAGCTGTTTTTT. This codes for CASSYRGTVNTGELFF.

This chain links TRBV9 with TRBJ2-7, with 8 positions matching TRBD2. Germline CDR1 reads SGDLS; CDR2 reads YYNGEE. Trimming cost V 4 bases and J 3 bases; bases outside gene matches: 12. The CDR3 sequence is 16 residues long. The CDR3: CASSRSRGGGIYEQYF. Here the CDR3 DNA reads TGTGCCAGCAGCCGCTCCCGGGGCGGGGGGATCTACGAGCAGTACTTC.

This chain connects TRBV2 to TRBJ1-1, with 10 bases identical to TRBD1. This CDR3 comprises 15 residues. Germline-derived CDR1 and CDR2 are SNHLY and FYNNEI. Losses at the gene ends were 4 bases for V and 4 bases for J; bases not matched to a gene: 6. This CDR3 reads CASSGQGAFSTEAFF. CDR3 nucleotides: TGTGCCAGCAGTGGACAGGGGGCGTTCTCCACTGAAGCTTTCTTT.

CDR3 protein: CSVVMDTGPKNIQYF. The CDR3 region has the DNA TGCAGCGTTGTGATGGACACGGGGCCCAAAAACATTCAGTACTTC. The chain joins TRBV29-1 to TRBJ2-4; D assignment may be TRBD1 or TRBD2 (5 bases each). The CDR3 sequence is 15 residues long. V was pared by 4 bases and J by 2 bases, with 15 bases between. Germline V gene sequence: CDR1 SQVTM, CDR2 ANQGSEA. Full variable domain (outside the CDR3, taken from reference TRBV29-1 and TRBJ2-4): SAVISQKPSRDICQRGTSLTIQCQVDSQVTMMFWYRQQPGQSLTLIATANQGSEATYESGFVIDKFPISRPNLTFSTLTVSNMSPEDSSIYLCSVVMDTGPKNIQYFGAGTRLSVL.

This chain connects TRBV5-1 to TRBJ1-1; weak D call: TRBD1 (5 bases). The CDR3 totals 13 residues. Germline CDR1 and CDR2: SGHRS and YFSETQ. Trimming cost V 0 bases and J 7 bases, with 10 bases left between them. CDR3 nucleotides: TGCGCCAGCAGCTTGGTAGAGGGGAATGAAGCTTTCTTT. Protein: CASSLVEGNEAFF.

The sample holds one count of this clone. The chain has TRBV7-6 and TRBJ2-2, with 10 bases lining up with TRBD1. V gave up 5 bases and J gave up 3 bases; unmatched junction bases: 6. The CDR3 runs 16 residues. Germline CDR1 and CDR2: SGHVS and FNYEAQ. CDR3 DNA sequence: TGTGCCAGCAGCCCGACAGGGGGCGGGGACACCGGGGAGCTGTTTTTT. It encodes CASSPTGGGDTGELFF.

This chain uses TRBV18 with TRBJ2-7, with 7 nucleotides matching TRBD2. The junction had 3 bases not matched to a gene; V was cut back by 5 bases and J by 5 bases. CDR3 length: 12 residues. From germline, CDR1 is KGHSH and CDR2 LQKENI. The DNA for the CDR3 is TGTGCCAGCTCAGTCCGGGGGGACGAGCAGTACTTC. Its protein product is CASSVRGDEQYF.

The CDR3 region is CSVRPGRDSSYEQYF. The CDR3 coding sequence is TGCAGCGTGCGGCCGGGACGGGATAGCTCCTACGAGCAGTACTTC. This chain joins TRBV29-1 and TRBJ2-7; D is possibly TRBD1 or TRBD2 (5 bases each). This CDR3 has 15 amino acids. The germline V gene encodes CDR1 SQVTM and CDR2 ANQGSEA. Trimming shortened V by 6 bases and J by 0 bases, and 18 bases separated the two germline ends.

The rearrangement joins TRBV25-1 to TRBJ2-7, with 11 bases that match TRBD2. V trimming: 3 bases; J trimming: 4 bases; junction bases outside the gene matches: 8. This CDR3 is 16 amino acids long. In germline, CDR1 is MGHDK, CDR2 SYGVNS. The CDR3 DNA follows: TGTGCCAGCAGTGATTCGACTAGCGGGAAGATTTACGAGCAGTACTTC. It is translated as CASSDSTSGKIYEQYF.

The chain links TRBV7-6 to TRBJ2-3, with D unclear. The CDR3 is 13 residues long. V lost 1 base and J 1 base, leaving 3 bases between the germline ends. Germline CDR1 and CDR2: SGHVS and FNYEAQ. The CDR3 DNA reads TGTGCCAGCAGCTTAGTTCGCACAGATACGCAGTATTTT. This gives the protein CASSLVRTDTQYF.

This sequence joins TRBV7-6 and TRBJ1-3; D is undetermined. There are 15 residues in the CDR3. CDR1 and CDR2 from the germline V gene are SGHVS and FNYEAQ. The V end lost 5 bases, the J end lost 2 bases, and 13 bases lay between the germline ends. This chain's CDR3 is CASSPGPGPGNTIYF. CDR3 in DNA: TGTGCCAGCAGCCCAGGTCCCGGACCTGGAAACACCATATATTTT.

The V gene is TRBV10-3, the J gene TRBJ2-5, with no clear D. TRBJ2-7 explains the end of the DNA better; the J call may be wrong. The CDR3 runs 16 residues. Germline values: CDR1 ENHRY, CDR2 SYGVKD. The DNA of the CDR3 is TGTGCCATCAGTGAGTCATCGCCCCCTGGTGCTTTCGAGCAGTACTTC. Translation: CAISESSPPGAFEQYF.

The gene calls are TRBV29-1 and TRBJ1-1; D uncertain. This CDR3 region has 11 residues. Germline loops: CDR1 SQVTM, CDR2 ANQGSEA. V was cut by 4 bases and J by 1 base, with 4 bases left in between. The CDR3 loop reads CSVVKNTEAFF. The DNA of the CDR3 is TGCAGCGTTGTTAAGAACACTGAAGCTTTCTTT. The full variable domain, rest sourced from reference TRBV29-1 and TRBJ1-1, is SAVISQKPSRDICQRGTSLTIQCQVDSQVTMMFWYRQQPGQSLTLIATANQGSEATYESGFVIDKFPISRPNLTFSTLTVSNMSPEDSSIYLCSVVKNTEAFFGQGTRLTVV.

The J gene is TRBJ2-3, the V gene TRBV5-1; TRBD2 matches 13 bases. The germline gives CDR1 SGHRS, CDR2 YFSETQ. Unmatched junction bases numbered 6, after V lost 6 bases and J lost 5 bases. CDR3 length equals 15 residues. The CDR3 reads CASIGLAGAGDTQYF. The CDR3 bases are TGCGCCAGCATCGGACTAGCGGGAGCCGGAGATACGCAGTATTTT. The complete variable domain, with remaining parts taken from reference TRBV5-1 and TRBJ2-3, reads KAGVTQTPRYLIKTRGQQVTLSCSPISGHRSVSWYQQTPGQGLQFLFEYFSETQRNKGNFPGRFSGRQFSNSRSEMNVSTLELGDSALYLCASIGLAGAGDTQYFGPGTRLTVL.

The rearrangement links TRBV30 to TRBJ2-7, with 10 bases that match TRBD2. The trim removed 1 base at V and 0 bases at J, leaving 3 bases unmatched. CDR3 length equals 15 residues. CDR1 and CDR2 from the germline V gene are GTSNPN and SVGIG (reference sequence). In nucleotides, the CDR3 is TGTGCCTGGAGTGCAGGGACTAGCGCCTCCTACGAGCAGTACTTC. Its protein is CAWSAGTSASYEQYF. The variable domain in full, with the rest retrieved from reference TRBV30 and TRBJ2-7, is SQTIHQWPATLVQPVGSPLSLECTVEGTSNPNLYWYRQAAGRGLQLLFYSVGIGQISSEVPQNLSASRPQDRQFILSSKKLLLSDSGFYLCAWSAGTSASYEQYFGPGTRLTVT.

The chain recombines TRBV7-9 with TRBJ2-6; 8 nucleotides align to TRBD1. The CDR3 loop spans 15 amino acids. V trimming: 5 bases; J trimming: 5 bases; junction bases outside the gene matches: 5. Looked up from germline, CDR1 is SEHNR and CDR2 is FQNEAQ (reference sequence). Written as DNA, the CDR3 is TGTGCCAGCAGCCGCGGACAGGGCCGGGCCAACGTCCTGACTTTC. This translates into CASSRGQGRANVLTF.

V usage is TRBV7-9 and J usage is TRBJ1-4; 9 nucleotides line up with TRBD1. The CDR3 length is 19 residues. Germline CDR1 and CDR2: SEHNR and FQNEAQ (reference sequence). The V and J ends lost 2 bases and 4 bases, in that order; junction bases with no gene match: 14. The CDR3 region has the DNA TGTGCCAGCAGCTTAAGGACAGGGGCGAAAGTGGCCCTTAATGAAAAACTGTTTTTT. Its protein is CASSLRTGAKVALNEKLFF.

This chain connects TRBV18 to TRBJ2-5; D not certain. Per the germline V gene, CDR1 is KGHSH and CDR2 is LQKENI. CDR3 length: 13 residues. The ends were cut back, 4 bases at V and 4 bases at J, with 10 bases in the middle. The CDR3 region is CASSLGARETQYF. CDR3 DNA sequence: TGTGCCAGCTCACTGGGTGCTCGAGAGACCCAGTACTTC.

The V and J genes are TRBV28 and TRBJ1-2; D unclear. Trimming left V 5 bases short and J 0 bases short, with 13 bases between. Germline lookup yields CDR1 MDHEN and CDR2 SYDVKM. The CDR3 loop spans 15 amino acids. This CDR3 is CASSPPVRSNYGYTF. Here the CDR3 DNA reads TGTGCCAGCAGTCCCCCGGTCCGCTCTAACTATGGCTACACCTTC.

The chain recombines TRBV7-2 with TRBJ2-1; D perhaps matches TRBD1 (7 bases). This CDR3 region has 15 residues. V lost 1 base and J 6 bases, leaving 13 bases between the germline ends. Per germline, CDR1 SGHTA and CDR2 FQGNSA. Here the CDR3 DNA reads TGTGCCAGCAGCTTAGGCAGGGGGAGGACCAATGAGCAGTTCTTC. As protein: CASSLGRGRTNEQFF.

The chain joins TRBV9 to TRBJ2-7, with D possibly matching TRBD2 (7 bases). V was clipped by 0 bases and J by 0 bases, with 13 bases between them. Germline CDR1 SGDLS, CDR2 YYNGEE. This CDR3 comprises 16 residues. The CDR3 protein is CASSVGGGLSSYEQYF. For the CDR3, the DNA is TGTGCCAGCAGCGTAGGGGGGGGCCTGAGCTCCTACGAGCAGTACTTC.

The genes are TRBV5-1 and TRBJ2-3; the D gene could be TRBD1 or TRBD2 (5 bases each). In germline, CDR1 is SGHRS, CDR2 YFSETQ. The CDR3 is 14 residues long. The ends were cut back, 4 bases at V and 1 base at J, with 10 bases in the middle. In DNA form, the CDR3 reads TGCGCCAGCAGCCCCGGGGCTGGCACAGATACGCAGTATTTT. Amino acids: CASSPGAGTDTQYF.

The rearrangement joins TRBV7-9 to TRBJ1-1; D not certain. CDR1 is SEHNR, CDR2 FQNEAQ, per germline (reference sequence). This CDR3 has 13 amino acids. The germline V and J ends were trimmed by 5 bases and 1 base, with 8 bases remaining between them. CDR3 coding DNA: TGTGCCAGCAGCCCCCAAAAGAACACTGAAGCTTTCTTT. Residues: CASSPQKNTEAFF. Full variable domain (missing parts from reference TRBV7-9 and TRBJ1-1): DTGVSQNPRHKITKRGQNVTFRCDPISEHNRLYWYRQTLGQGPEFLTYFQNEAQLEKSRLLSDRFSAERPKGSFSTLEIQRTEQGDSAMYLCASSPQKNTEAFFGQGTRLTVV.

The chain couples TRBV9 to TRBJ2-1, with 8 bases identical to TRBD2. This CDR3 has 17 amino acids. V shed 0 bases and J 0 bases; nucleotides not matched to a gene: 5. CDR1 is SGDLS and CDR2 is YYNGEE in the germline V gene. In nucleotides, the CDR3 is TGTGCCAGCAGCGTAGAGGGTGCGGGAGGCTCCTACAATGAGCAGTTCTTC. It encodes CASSVEGAGGSYNEQFF.

This rearrangement joins TRBV5-1 to TRBJ2-3; 13 bases line up with TRBD2. V gave up 0 bases and J gave up 0 bases; unmatched junction bases: 4. The germline V gene has CDR1 SGHRS and CDR2 YFSETQ. This CDR3 contains 18 residues. Here the CDR3 reads CASSLGPTSGRSTDTQYF. Here the CDR3 DNA reads TGCGCCAGCAGCTTGGGCCCGACTAGCGGGAGGAGCACAGATACGCAGTATTTT.